Below, 23 T cell receptor beta chains from the same sample are listed, as sequenced in a study of T-cell memory formation after mild COVID-19. TCRdb reprocessed the 5' RACE reads with MiXCR, giving one entry per CDR3 protein. The table lists around 250,000 distinct CDR3 sequences, approximately 16% of them singletons. Sequenced input: PBMCs or a T cell subset sorted from them (not recorded which). The receptors come from a man younger than 30 who had mild COVID-19 (a few samples of this study predate the infection). Cell type and time point are not known.

The rearrangement links TRBV6-1 to TRBJ2-7; D tentatively reads TRBD1 or TRBD2 (5 bases each). CDR1 MNHNS and CDR2 SASEGT come from the germline V gene. The CDR3 runs 16 residues. Trimming left V 2 bases short and J 3 bases short, with 17 bases between. CDR3 in DNA: TGTGCCAGCAGTGAATGGTTCCGGGACGCTAGCTACGAGCAGTACGTC. This gives the protein CASSEWFRDASYEQYV.

The chain joins TRBV24-1 to TRBJ1-5; no reliable D call. This CDR3 is 14 amino acids long. The V gene lost 5 bases and the J gene lost 7 bases, with 14 bases spanning the gap. Germline V lookup: CDR1 KGHDR, CDR2 SFDVKD. The CDR3: CATSGHNPHQPQHF. Written as DNA, the CDR3 is TGTGCCACCAGTGGCCACAACCCTCACCAGCCCCAGCATTTT.

This clonotype was counted only a few times. The chain recombines TRBV24-1 with TRBJ2-1; 8 nucleotides line up with TRBD2. The junction had 6 bases not matched to a gene; V was cut back by 5 bases and J by 7 bases. The germline V gene has CDR1 KGHDR and CDR2 SFDVKD. CDR3 length: 14 residues. In DNA form, the CDR3 reads TGTGCCACCAGTGTGGCCTCGGGGGGGAATGAGCAGTTCTTC. Translating it yields CATSVASGGNEQFF.

This clonotype was recorded many times. This chain joins TRBV27 and TRBJ1-5; TRBD1 agrees at 7 bases. This CDR3 is 15 amino acids long. After removal of 6 bases from V and 0 bases from J, the junction contained 5 bases not matched to a gene. CDR1 and CDR2 (germline): MNHEY, SMNVEV (reference sequence). CDR3 sequence: CASRVGQISNQPQHF. Written as DNA, the CDR3 is TGTGCCAGCAGAGTGGGACAGATTAGCAATCAGCCCCAGCATTTT.

In its sample, this clonotype was seen many times. J is TRBJ2-5 and V is TRBV5-1, with 9 bases that match TRBD2. CDR1 SGHRS and CDR2 YFSETQ come from the germline V gene. The CDR3 runs 17 residues. The J segment lost 4 bases and the V segment lost 5 bases, leaving 15 bases of the junction unmatched. For the CDR3, the DNA is TGCGCCAGCAGACCAGGTTTGCGGGGGGGCGGAGGAGAGACCCAGTACTTC. This sequence encodes CASRPGLRGGGGETQYF.

This clonotype has only a few counts. The chain links TRBV7-3 to TRBJ2-2; D might be TRBD1 or TRBD2, each matching 5 bases. The CDR3 sequence is 15 residues long. Germline V gene data show CDR1 as SGHTA and CDR2 as FQGTGA. The V end lost 1 base, the J end lost 6 bases, and 12 bases lay between the germline ends. The CDR3 reads CASSLMRGVAGELFF. The CDR3 region has the DNA TGTGCCAGCAGCTTAATGAGGGGCGTCGCCGGGGAGCTGTTTTTT.

The chain's CDR3 is CASSDGQGRTDTQYF. The CDR3 bases are TGTGCCAGCAGTGACGGACAGGGGCGGACAGATACGCAGTATTTT. The chain recombines TRBV6-2 or TRBV6-3 with TRBJ2-3; 9 bases fit TRBD1. Germline assignment: CDR1 MNHEY and CDR2 SVGEGT. The V gene end was trimmed by 5 bases and the J gene end by 3 bases; junction bases not matched to a gene: 6. The CDR3 totals 15 residues.

The chain recombines TRBV12-3 or TRBV12-4 with TRBJ2-1; the match to TRBD2 covers 8 bases. Trimming at V came to 6 bases and at J to 9 bases, leaving 16 bases not matched to a gene. The CDR3 has 16 residues. CDR3 sequence reads: CASSPGGGTSPGEQFF. In DNA, the CDR3 is TGTGCCAGCAGCCCTGGCGGGGGGACATCCCCAGGTGAGCAGTTCTTC.

This clonotype was picked up a small number of times. The chain links TRBV4-3 to TRBJ2-1; TRBD2 matches 8 bases. The germline V gene has CDR1 LGHNA and CDR2 YSLEER. The CDR3 has 16 residues. After removal of 0 bases from V and 2 bases from J, the junction contained 3 bases not matched to a gene. CDR3 sequence (DNA): TGCGCCAGCAGCCAAGATCGGGGGGGGACCTACAATGAGCAGTTCTTC. It specifies CASSQDRGGTYNEQFF.

This chain uses TRBV6-5 with TRBJ2-1; 10 bases line up with TRBD1. The CDR3 runs to 14 residues. Per germline, CDR1 MNHEY and CDR2 SVGAGI. Losses at the gene ends were 5 bases for V and 6 bases for J; bases not matched to a gene: 4. The CDR3 loop reads CASSRTGGSNEQFF. For the CDR3, the DNA is TGTGCCAGCAGTCGGACAGGGGGATCCAATGAGCAGTTCTTC.

This rearrangement joins TRBV27 to TRBJ2-7; no clear D. Trimming pared 6 bases from V and 0 bases from J, leaving 12 bases between. Per the germline V gene, CDR1 is MNHEY and CDR2 is SMNVEV (reference sequence). The CDR3 contains 14 residues. The DNA for the CDR3 is TGTGCCAGCAGGGAAGGCCGCTACTCCTACGAGCAGTACTTC. Residues: CASREGRYSYEQYF.

The chain employs TRBV6-2 or TRBV6-3 and TRBJ1-6, with D uncertain. From germline, CDR1 is MNHEY and CDR2 SVGEGT. The CDR3 covers 14 residues. Trimming removed 4 bases from V and 4 bases from J, with 8 bases in between. CDR3 DNA sequence: TGTGCCAGCAGTTCGGCAGGTTATAATTCACCCCTCCACTTT. It translates to CASSSAGYNSPLHF.

V usage is TRBV5-1 and J usage is TRBJ2-3, with 10 bases that match TRBD2. This CDR3 has 16 residues. The J segment lost 2 bases and the V segment lost 3 bases, leaving 6 bases of the junction unmatched. Germline V gene data show CDR1 as SGHRS and CDR2 as YFSETQ. CDR3 region: CASSWDTSGDTDTQYF. DNA for the CDR3: TGCGCCAGCAGCTGGGATACTAGCGGGGACACAGATACGCAGTATTTT.

The gene calls are TRBV2 and TRBJ2-1; D may correspond to TRBD1 or TRBD2 (5 bases each). The length of the CDR3 is 12 residues. The V gene's germline CDR1 is SNHLY and CDR2 FYNNEI. V shed 3 bases and J shed 7 bases, with 7 bases lying between them. This CDR3 reads CASSEGENEQFF. Written as DNA, the CDR3 is TGTGCCAGCAGTGAGGGGGAGAATGAGCAGTTCTTC.

In its sample, this clonotype was seen a few times. The genes are TRBV12-3 or TRBV12-4 and TRBJ2-4, with D perhaps matching TRBD1 (6 bases). CDR3 length equals 13 residues. V lost 5 bases and J 6 bases, leaving 11 bases between the germline ends. CDR3 sequence reads: CASSTGGRNIQYF. CDR3 DNA sequence: TGTGCCAGCAGTACTGGGGGCAGAAACATTCAGTACTTC.

This clonotype was counted at least ten times. The CDR3 region is CASRPGQGLFF. CDR3 coding DNA: TGTGCCAGCAGGCCGGGACAGGGCCTGTTTTTT. The J gene is TRBJ2-2, the V gene TRBV12-3 or TRBV12-4, with 9 bases fitting TRBD1. The CDR3 is 11 residues long. With 6 bases clipped from V and 14 bases from J, the junction kept 4 bases outside the gene matches.

This clonotype was detected a few times. The chain carries TRBV5-7 and TRBJ2-1, with unresolved D. TRBV5-7 is designated an ORF whose function remains uncertain. The germline V and J ends were trimmed by 2 bases and 15 bases, with 30 bases remaining between them. CDR3 length equals 17 residues. In DNA, the CDR3 is TGTGCCAGCAGCTTCATCCCCGTCCCGGGCCCAGGTCGTATTCTGTTCTTC. It yields the protein CASSFIPVPGPGRILFF.

J is TRBJ2-1 and V is TRBV2; 8 nucleotides agree with TRBD2. Germline assignment: CDR1 SNHLY and CDR2 FYNNEI. The CDR3 runs 14 residues. After removal of 5 bases from V and 9 bases from J, the junction contained 9 bases not matched to a gene. This CDR3 reads CASSPGLGVGEQFF. The CDR3, as DNA: TGTGCCAGCAGTCCGGGACTAGGGGTCGGTGAGCAGTTCTTC.

This clonotype was observed many times. This rearrangement joins TRBV20-1 to TRBJ2-3, with 8 bases aligning to TRBD1. Germline V lookup: CDR1 DFQATT, CDR2 SNEGSKA (reference sequence). V was clipped by 5 bases and J by 4 bases; unmatched bases: 5. There are 13 residues in the CDR3. The CDR3 spells CSAHGQGADTQYF. CDR3 bases: TGCAGTGCTCACGGACAGGGCGCAGATACGCAGTATTTT.

This clonotype has more than one count but fewer than ten. This chain connects TRBV27 to TRBJ1-6; D uncertain. V lost 5 bases and J lost 6, with 14 bases in between. The CDR3 is 15 amino acids. CDR1 is MNHEY, CDR2 SMNVEV, per germline (reference sequence). The CDR3 protein is CASSPRASGNSPLHF. The CDR3 coding sequence is TGTGCCAGCAGTCCCCGGGCTAGCGGTAATTCACCCCTCCACTTT.

The chain couples TRBV7-2 to TRBJ1-1; no definite D call. CDR3 length equals 14 residues. Per the germline V gene, CDR1 is SGHTA and CDR2 is FQGNSA. The germline V and J ends were trimmed by 0 bases and 7 bases, with 12 bases remaining between them. In DNA, the CDR3 is TGTGCCAGCAGCTTAGCCCGAGGCGTGAATGAAGCTTTCTTT. Translating gives CASSLARGVNEAFF.

In this sample, this clonotype turned up once. V gene TRBV6-1 combines with J gene TRBJ2-7; tentative D call: TRBD2 (5 bases). The CDR3 is 15 amino acids. Germline lookup yields CDR1 MNHNS and CDR2 SASEGT. V lost 8 bases, J lost 5 bases, and 22 bases lay in between. The CDR3 nucleotides read TGTGCCAGCTCCCCCTCGGGGTACGTCGGGGACGAGCAGTACTTC. This encodes CASSPSGYVGDEQYF.

This clonotype occurred a few times. This chain links TRBV11-2 with TRBJ2-5; 9 bases are shared with TRBD1. The CDR3 spans 16 residues. Germline loops: CDR1 SGHAT, CDR2 FQNNGV. The trim removed 4 bases at V and 0 bases at J, leaving 6 bases unmatched. The CDR3 spells CASSSGQGIDQETQYF. CDR3 in DNA: TGTGCCAGCAGCTCTGGACAGGGGATAGACCAAGAGACCCAGTACTTC. Together with reference TRBV11-2 and TRBJ2-5, the CDR3 gives the full variable domain: EAGVAQSPRYKIIEKRQSVAFWCNPISGHATLYWYQQILGQGPKLLIQFQNNGVVDDSQLPKDRFSAERLKGVDSTLKIQPAKLEDSAVYLCASSSGQGIDQETQYFGPGTRLLVL.